The 11 T cell receptor beta chains in this list originate from one sample, sequenced in a study of shared clonotypes between healthy human individuals. Here immunoSEQ multiplex PCR was the method, and the copy in TCRdb shows in-frame clones only, minus some. The top ten hold 0.13% of the sample, which has around 2,000,000 clones, 85% to 95% seen once. The sequenced sample was naive CD4+ T cells sorted from blood. The subset: CD45RA+ positively selected. These receptors all stem from a man between 18 and 35 years old in good health.

The J gene is TRBJ1-1, the V gene TRBV2, with D possibly being TRBD1 (6 bases). Germline CDR1 and CDR2: SNHLY and FYNNEI. V lost 5 bases to trimming and J lost 3 bases, with 10 bases between them. The CDR3 contains 13 residues. CDR3 DNA sequence: TGTGCCAGCAGTTACCAGGGGTACACTGAAGCTTTCTTT. Amino acids: CASSYQGYTEAFF. Looking up the rest from reference TRBV2 and TRBJ1-1 gives the full variable domain: EPEVTQTPSHQVTQMGQEVILRCVPISNHLYFYWYRQILGQKVEFLVSFYNNEISEKSEIFDDQFSVERPDGSNFTLKIRSTKLEDSAMYFCASSYQGYTEAFFGQGTRLTVV.

The chain joins TRBV7-2 to TRBJ2-7, with D perhaps matching TRBD1 (5 bases). V dropped 1 base and J dropped 2 bases, with 12 bases sitting between them. This CDR3 comprises 15 residues. Looked up from germline, CDR1 is SGHTA and CDR2 is FQGNSA. CDR3 nucleotides: TGTGCCAGCAGCTTAGGCAACAGGTTCCCCTACGAGCAGTACTTC. As protein: CASSLGNRFPYEQYF.

V is TRBV5-1 and J is TRBJ2-7, with TRBD1 matching over 7 bases. In germline, CDR1 is SGHRS, CDR2 YFSETQ. V was pared by 4 bases and J by 3 bases, with 7 bases of the junction left unmatched. The length of the CDR3 is 14 residues. CDR3 in amino acids: CASSPWTGDYEQYF. DNA for the CDR3: TGCGCCAGCAGCCCCTGGACAGGCGACTACGAGCAGTACTTC.

The CDR3 coding sequence is TGTGCCAGCCTTAGCAGAAATACGCAGTATTTT. Residues: CASLSRNTQYF. The chain combines TRBV18 with TRBJ2-3; D gene uncertain. Germline-derived CDR1 and CDR2 are KGHSH and LQKENI. Between the trimmed V and J ends, which lost 8 bases and 7 bases, there was a span of 10 bases. The CDR3 length is 11 residues.

The CDR3 DNA sequence: TGTGCCAGCAGTGAAGCGACTTTACTCGGAGAGACCCAGTACTTC. It specifies CASSEATLLGETQYF. The rearrangement uses TRBV2 and TRBJ2-5; D ambiguous. This CDR3 has 15 amino acids. From germline, CDR1 is SNHLY and CDR2 FYNNEI. V shed 0 bases and J shed 4 bases, with 12 bases lying between them.

In regard to this clone: This sample also contains other DNA sequences that code for the same CDR3. The chain couples TRBV6-1 to TRBJ2-3; 11 bases are shared with TRBD2. Germline-derived CDR1 and CDR2 are MNHNS and SASEGT. The CDR3 has 13 residues. V shed 8 bases, J shed 5 bases, and the junction held 3 bases outside the gene matches. CDR3 region: CASRLAGGDTQYF. The CDR3 DNA sequence: TGTGCCAGCCGGCTAGCGGGGGGAGATACGCAGTATTTT.

The chain couples TRBV27 to TRBJ1-6; a possible D gene is TRBD1 (6 bases). The CDR3 has 14 amino acids. CDR1 MNHEY and CDR2 SMNVEV come from the germline V gene (reference sequence). Trimming took off 5 bases at V and 5 bases at J, with 10 bases between the two ends. CDR3 region: CASSVDRNNSPLHF. CDR3 DNA sequence: TGTGCCAGCAGTGTCGACAGGAATAATTCACCCCTCCACTTT.

The chain is built from TRBV10-2 and TRBJ1-3; D not certain. The ends were cut back, 10 bases at V and 0 bases at J, with 13 bases in the middle. Per germline, CDR1 WSHSY and CDR2 SAAADI. This CDR3 has 14 amino acids. The CDR3 sequence: CATRESGSGNTIYF. The CDR3 nucleotides read TGCGCCACTAGGGAGTCAGGCTCTGGAAACACCATATATTTT.

The chain recombines TRBV11-2 with TRBJ1-4; D is uncertain. The V gene's germline CDR1 is SGHAT and CDR2 FQNNGV. The V end was cut by 5 bases, the J end by 5 bases, with 9 bases between. CDR3 length: 13 amino acids. CDR3 in amino acids: CASSPAKNEKLFF. The CDR3 coding sequence is TGTGCCAGCAGCCCGGCGAAGAATGAAAAACTGTTTTTT. Full variable domain (rest looked up from reference TRBV11-2 and TRBJ1-4): EAGVAQSPRYKIIEKRQSVAFWCNPISGHATLYWYQQILGQGPKLLIQFQNNGVVDDSQLPKDRFSAERLKGVDSTLKIQPAKLEDSAVYLCASSPAKNEKLFFGSGTQLSVL.

The sample holds one count of this clone. The rearrangement joins TRBV29-1 to TRBJ2-1, with a tentative D call TRBD1 (6 bases). This CDR3 has 14 residues. Germline CDR1 reads SQVTM; CDR2 reads ANQGSEA. V lost 6 bases, J lost 8 bases, and 20 bases lay in between. CDR3 protein: CSVSDSTVGYEQFF. In nucleotides, the CDR3 is TGCAGCGTATCGGACAGCACGGTAGGGTATGAGCAGTTCTTC.

The chain couples TRBV6-5 to TRBJ2-5; D not certain. In germline, CDR1 is MNHEY, CDR2 SVGAGI. This CDR3 has 14 residues. Trimming pared 4 bases from V and 0 bases from J, leaving 9 bases between. The CDR3 DNA reads TGTGCCAGCAGTTCCATTGGGGACCAAGAGACCCAGTACTTC. Its protein is CASSSIGDQETQYF.